These T cell receptor beta chains were read from a single sample in a study of CD8+CD57+ T cells in acquired aplastic anemia. Using its own MiXCR run on the reads, TCRdb lists one record per CDR3 protein. Of around 150,000 distinct CDR3 sequences listed, around half were seen once; the top ten hold approximately 3%. The sequenced sample consisted of sorted CD4+, CD8+, or CD8+CD57+ T cells (not recorded which) from PBMCs. The source is a human donor with aplastic anemia. Both conserved end residues are part of each CDR3. The D gene is left open where the match is weak. Size values are once, few and many counts, or a class for expanded clones, and some rows have none.

j_call: TRBJ1-2
d_call: TRBD1
v_call: TRBV4-3
clone_size: many
cdr3_nt: TGCGCCAGCAGCCAAGGGACAGGGGGCACGGACTATGGCTACACCTTC
cdr3_aa: CASSQGTGGTDYGYTF

j_call: TRBJ2-1
d_call: NA
v_call: TRBV19
clone_size: NA
cdr3_nt: TGTGCCAGTAGTATAGTACTGAACAATGAGCAGTTCTTC
cdr3_aa: CASSIVLNNEQFF

j_call: TRBJ1-2
d_call: TRBD1
v_call: TRBV27
clone_size: NA
cdr3_nt: TGTGCTAGCAGTGTGACCGGGACAGGGGACGGCTACACCTTC
cdr3_aa: CASSVTGTGDGYTF

j_call: TRBJ1-2
d_call: TRBD1
v_call: TRBV7-8
clone_size: few
cdr3_nt: TGTGCCAGCAGCTTAGCGCCGGGACAGAACTATGGCTACACCTTC
cdr3_aa: CASSLAPGQNYGYTF

j_call: TRBJ1-5
d_call: NA
v_call: TRBV20-1
clone_size: NA
cdr3_nt: TGCAGTGCTAGAAAGACTGGGTCCCAGCATTTT
cdr3_aa: CSARKTGSQHF

j_call: TRBJ2-1
d_call: NA
v_call: TRBV2
clone_size: NA
cdr3_nt: TGTGCCAGCAGCGTCTCAGGCGGGCAGTTCTTC
cdr3_aa: CASSVSGGQFF

j_call: TRBJ1-5
d_call: TRBD1
v_call: TRBV2
clone_size: many
cdr3_nt: TGTGCCAGCAGTTACAGGGGGGGGAGCAATCAGCCCCAGCATTTT
cdr3_aa: CASSYRGGSNQPQHF

j_call: TRBJ1-1
d_call: TRBD1
v_call: TRBV10-3
clone_size: many
cdr3_nt: TGTGCCATCAGTGAGTCTTCAACAGGGGGCACTGAAGCTTTCTTT
cdr3_aa: CAISESSTGGTEAFF

j_call: TRBJ1-4
d_call: NA
v_call: TRBV28
clone_size: NA
cdr3_nt: TGTGCCAGCAGGTTGCTAAATGAAAAACTGTTTTTT
cdr3_aa: CASRLLNEKLFF

j_call: TRBJ1-5
d_call: TRBD1
v_call: TRBV7-2
clone_size: many
cdr3_nt: TGTGCCAGCAGAGACAGGGGCAATCAGCCCCAGCATTTT
cdr3_aa: CASRDRGNQPQHF

j_call: TRBJ2-3
d_call: NA
v_call: TRBV10-1
clone_size: NA
cdr3_nt: TGCGCCAGCAGTGATGGGACGGGAAGCACAGATACGCAGTATTTT
cdr3_aa: CASSDGTGSTDTQYF

j_call: TRBJ1-6
d_call: NA
v_call: TRBV20-1
clone_size: NA
cdr3_nt: TGCAGTGCTCGGACCGGGGGAGACTCACCCCTCCACTTT
cdr3_aa: CSARTGGDSPLHF

j_call: TRBJ1-2
d_call: NA
v_call: TRBV29-1
clone_size: NA
cdr3_nt: TGCAGCGTTGAGACCCGGGACGGAAACTATGGCTACACCTTC
cdr3_aa: CSVETRDGNYGYTF

j_call: TRBJ2-5
d_call: NA
v_call: TRBV7-8
clone_size: NA
cdr3_nt: TGTGCCAGCAGCTTAGAGGCTAGCTTGAGGGAGACCCAGTACTTC
cdr3_aa: CASSLEASLRETQYF

j_call: TRBJ1-5
d_call: NA
v_call: TRBV7-3
clone_size: few
cdr3_nt: TGTGCCAGCAGCAGGAATCAGCCCCAGCATTTT
cdr3_aa: CASSRNQPQHF

j_call: TRBJ1-5
d_call: NA
v_call: TRBV19
clone_size: once
cdr3_nt: TGTGCCAGTAGTATCCGGGGGCGGGAGCCCCAGCATTTT
cdr3_aa: CASSIRGREPQHF

j_call: TRBJ1-4
d_call: TRBD1
v_call: TRBV7-2
clone_size: many
cdr3_nt: TGTGCCAGCAGCCCACGACAGGGGAGCGATGAAAAACTGTTTTTT
cdr3_aa: CASSPRQGSDEKLFF

j_call: TRBJ2-7
d_call: TRBD1
v_call: TRBV7-6
clone_size: many
cdr3_nt: TGTGCCAGCAGCTTGGACAGGGTAGGCGAGCAGTACTTC
cdr3_aa: CASSLDRVGEQYF

j_call: TRBJ1-2
d_call: TRBD1
v_call: TRBV10-2
clone_size: NA
cdr3_nt: TGCGCCAGCAGTGATTCAAGGACAGGGATGTACACCTTC
cdr3_aa: CASSDSRTGMYTF

j_call: TRBJ1-1
d_call: NA
v_call: TRBV12-3/TRBV12-4
clone_size: NA
cdr3_nt: TGTGCCAGCAGTTTTTCAGCCATGAACACTGAAGCTTTCTTT
cdr3_aa: CASSFSAMNTEAFF

j_call: TRBJ1-6
d_call: NA
v_call: TRBV20-1
clone_size: NA
cdr3_nt: TGCAGTGCTAGATACAGGGCAGATTCACCCCTCCACTTT
cdr3_aa: CSARYRADSPLHF

j_call: TRBJ2-3
d_call: NA
v_call: TRBV2
clone_size: NA
cdr3_nt: TGTGCCAGCAGTGAAAGACGAACAGATACGCAGTATTTT
cdr3_aa: CASSERRTDTQYF

j_call: TRBJ2-7
d_call: NA
v_call: TRBV25-1
clone_size: once
cdr3_nt: TGTGCCAGCAGTGCTCAGGAGGGGTTTCTGGAGCAGTACTTC
cdr3_aa: CASSAQEGFLEQYF

j_call: TRBJ2-7
d_call: NA
v_call: TRBV19
clone_size: many
cdr3_nt: TGTGCCAGTAGTATAGATCGCGGACTCGAGCAGTACTTC
cdr3_aa: CASSIDRGLEQYF

j_call: TRBJ1-4
d_call: NA
v_call: TRBV2
clone_size: NA
cdr3_nt: TGTGCCAGCAGTGAGGGGGCTGAAAAACTGTTTTTT
cdr3_aa: CASSEGAEKLFF

j_call: TRBJ1-6
d_call: TRBD1
v_call: TRBV12-3/TRBV12-4
clone_size: NA
cdr3_nt: TGTGCCAGCAGTGAGGGACAGGGGATGGATTCACCCCTCCACTTT
cdr3_aa: CASSEGQGMDSPLHF

j_call: TRBJ2-7
d_call: TRBD1
v_call: TRBV2
clone_size: NA
cdr3_nt: TGTGCCAGCATGGGACAGGCGGCGGTCTACGAGCAGTACTTC
cdr3_aa: CASMGQAAVYEQYF

j_call: TRBJ2-2
d_call: NA
v_call: TRBV9
clone_size: many
cdr3_nt: TGTGCCAGCAGCGTTCGCTTCACCGGGGAGCTGTTTTTT
cdr3_aa: CASSVRFTGELFF

j_call: TRBJ2-1
d_call: NA
v_call: TRBV7-9
clone_size: many
cdr3_nt: TGTGCCAGCAGCTTATTGATGGGAGGATCCAATGAGCAGTTCTTC
cdr3_aa: CASSLLMGGSNEQFF

j_call: TRBJ1-2
d_call: NA
v_call: TRBV20-1
clone_size: many
cdr3_nt: TGCAGTGCTAGAGATGCGGGACCCCTAACGGATGGCTACACCTTC
cdr3_aa: CSARDAGPLTDGYTF

j_call: TRBJ2-2
d_call: NA
v_call: TRBV19
clone_size: NA
cdr3_nt: TGTGCCAGTAGTTCCCCAGTGGGGGAGCTGTTTTTT
cdr3_aa: CASSSPVGELFF

j_call: TRBJ2-2
d_call: TRBD1
v_call: TRBV24-1
clone_size: NA
cdr3_nt: TGTGCCTCCAGTGACCAGGACAGGGGGTATTCCGGGAAGCTGTTTTTT
cdr3_aa: CASSDQDRGYSGKLFF

j_call: TRBJ1-1
d_call: NA
v_call: TRBV19
clone_size: many
cdr3_nt: TGTGCCAGTAGTGTTGGGATGGCGAACACTGAAGCTTTCTTT
cdr3_aa: CASSVGMANTEAFF

j_call: TRBJ1-2
d_call: TRBD1
v_call: TRBV10-3
clone_size: once
cdr3_nt: TGTGCCAGCAGTACCCGACAGGGGGCGAGGGGCTACACCTTC
cdr3_aa: CASSTRQGARGYTF

j_call: TRBJ2-1
d_call: NA
v_call: TRBV30
clone_size: few
cdr3_nt: TGTGCCTGGAGTGTAAGGCGGGGCAATGAGCAGTTCTTC
cdr3_aa: CAWSVRRGNEQFF

j_call: TRBJ1-4
d_call: NA
v_call: TRBV5-1
clone_size: many
cdr3_nt: TGCGCCAGCAGCTTCCGAGAGGCCCCGGGTGAAAAACTGTTTTTT
cdr3_aa: CASSFREAPGEKLFF

j_call: TRBJ2-7
d_call: NA
v_call: TRBV4-2
clone_size: NA
cdr3_nt: TGTGCCAGCAGCCAAGACCCGGGGTGGAACTCCTACGAGCAGTACTTC
cdr3_aa: CASSQDPGWNSYEQYF

j_call: TRBJ1-6
d_call: NA
v_call: TRBV2
clone_size: once
cdr3_nt: TGTGCCAGCAGTAAGGGGGGTTGGGTAAATAATTCACCCCTCCACTTT
cdr3_aa: CASSKGGWVNNSPLHF

j_call: TRBJ2-7
d_call: NA
v_call: TRBV27
clone_size: many
cdr3_nt: TGTGCCAGCAGTTCTTCCGGGACGTCAAACGTGGAGCAGTACTTC
cdr3_aa: CASSSSGTSNVEQYF

j_call: TRBJ2-1
d_call: NA
v_call: TRBV11-2
clone_size: NA
cdr3_nt: TGTGCCAGCAGCTTAGAACTGGGCAATGGGCAGTTCTTC
cdr3_aa: CASSLELGNGQFF

j_call: TRBJ2-5
d_call: NA
v_call: TRBV6-5
clone_size: many
cdr3_nt: TGTGCCAGCAGTTACATTCAGTCTCAAGAGACCCAGTACTTC
cdr3_aa: CASSYIQSQETQYF

j_call: TRBJ2-4
d_call: TRBD2
v_call: TRBV6-1
clone_size: few
cdr3_nt: TGTGCCATCAAGAAGGGTCTGACTAGCGGGGCCATGGTAAACATTCAGTACTTC
cdr3_aa: CAIKKGLTSGAMVNIQYF

j_call: TRBJ2-7
d_call: NA
v_call: TRBV11-2
clone_size: NA
cdr3_nt: TGTGCCAGCAGCTTAGTCTCGGGAGACTACGAGCAGTACTTC
cdr3_aa: CASSLVSGDYEQYF

j_call: TRBJ2-1
d_call: NA
v_call: TRBV7-2
clone_size: few
cdr3_nt: TGTGCCAGCAGCGGTTACAATGAGCAGTTCTTC
cdr3_aa: CASSGYNEQFF

j_call: TRBJ2-2
d_call: NA
v_call: TRBV19
clone_size: many
cdr3_nt: TGTGCCAGTATTTTAGGGCCCGGGGAGCTGTTTTTT
cdr3_aa: CASILGPGELFF

j_call: TRBJ1-2
d_call: TRBD1
v_call: TRBV5-1
clone_size: many
cdr3_nt: TGCGCCAGCAGCTTGACAGGGGTGGATGGCTACACCTTC
cdr3_aa: CASSLTGVDGYTF

j_call: TRBJ2-3
d_call: NA
v_call: TRBV13
clone_size: NA
cdr3_nt: TGTGCCAGCAGCTTCGGGACCACCACAGATACGCAGTATTTT
cdr3_aa: CASSFGTTTDTQYF

j_call: TRBJ2-7
d_call: NA
v_call: TRBV19
clone_size: NA
cdr3_nt: TGTGCCAGTAGTACGACGGGGGCCGGCTACGAGCAGTACTTC
cdr3_aa: CASSTTGAGYEQYF

j_call: TRBJ2-7
d_call: NA
v_call: TRBV29-1
clone_size: NA
cdr3_nt: TGCAGCGTTGAAGGGACAGAACCCTACGAGCAGTACTTC
cdr3_aa: CSVEGTEPYEQYF

j_call: TRBJ2-2
d_call: NA
v_call: TRBV20-1
clone_size: NA
cdr3_nt: TGCAGTGCTAGAGATGGAGGTGGGGGTGGCGGGGAGCTGTTTTTT
cdr3_aa: CSARDGGGGGGELFF

j_call: TRBJ2-1
d_call: NA
v_call: TRBV12-3/TRBV12-4
clone_size: NA
cdr3_nt: TGTGCCAGCAGCGCGACGGGACCGGGGGTGATCAATGAGCAGTTCTTC
cdr3_aa: CASSATGPGVINEQFF